The rows below give T cell receptor beta chains drawn from one sample of a study of shared clonotypes between healthy human individuals. Assay used: immunoSEQ multiplex PCR; TCRdb lists only in-frame clones, some missing. The repertoire holds hundreds of thousands of clones, with approximately 95% as singletons. Source material: naive CD8+ T cells sorted from blood. These receptor sequences come from a woman in her thirties in good health. Each CDR3 is given with its conserved first and last residue. D genes are given only for firm matches. Expanded clones get a size class; other rows say once, few or many, or leave the size out.

j_gene,abundance,d_gene,v_gene,CDR3nt,CDR3aa
TRBJ1-1,.,.,TRBV27,TGTGCCAGCAGTTACCAGGTGAACACTGAAGCTTTCTTT,CASSYQVNTEAFF
TRBJ2-7,.,TRBD2,TRBV27,TGTGCCAGCAGTTCCGGGACTAGCGGGAGAGGTGAGCAGTACTTC,CASSSGTSGRGEQYF
TRBJ2-7,.,.,TRBV28,TGTGCCAGCAGTTTAATAGGGTACGAGCAGTACTTC,CASSLIGYEQYF
TRBJ2-1,once,TRBD2,TRBV29-1,TGCAGCGTTCCCCGGGTAGGGCGGGAGGGCCCTGAGCAGTTCTTC,CSVPRVGREGPEQFF
TRBJ2-3,.,.,TRBV7-9,TGTGCCAGCAGCTTACCGGATACGCAGTATTTT,CASSLPDTQYF
TRBJ2-7,.,.,TRBV4-1,TGCGCCAGCAGGGTGACAGGCTCCTACGAGCAGTACTTC,CASRVTGSYEQYF
TRBJ2-5,.,.,TRBV19,TGTGCCAGTAGTATAGTTATGGGACTCCAGTACTTC,CASSIVMGLQYF
TRBJ2-7,.,.,TRBV13,TGTGCCAGCAGCTTGTCAAATTCCCCCCACGAGCAGTACTTC,CASSLSNSPHEQYF
TRBJ2-5,once,.,TRBV2,TGTGCCAGCAGTGGTGGAATGATCGACAAGCAAGAGACCCAGTACTTC,CASSGGMIDKQETQYF
TRBJ1-5,.,TRBD1,TRBV27,TGTGCCAGCAGTTTAACGCGACCCGGACAGGTGAGCAATCAGCCCCAGCATTTT,CASSLTRPGQVSNQPQHF
TRBJ2-2,few,.,TRBV7-9,TGTGCCAGCAGCTTAGTTCGGGTAGACACCGGGGAGCTGTTTTTT,CASSLVRVDTGELFF
TRBJ2-5,once,.,TRBV7-6,TGTGCCAGCAGCTTAGGTGGGGGATCAGAGACCCAGTACTTC,CASSLGGGSETQYF
TRBJ2-7,once,TRBD1,TRBV13,TGTGCCAGCAGCTTATCTTTCGGGACAGGGGACGAGCAGTACTTC,CASSLSFGTGDEQYF
TRBJ2-2,.,TRBD2,TRBV30,TGTGCCTGGAGTGGGAAGTGGGCTAGCGGGAGGGTCACCGGGGAGCTGTTTTTT,CAWSGKWASGRVTGELFF
TRBJ1-4,.,.,TRBV19,TGTGCCAGTAGTCCCCCGGGGGGACCCTACGGGGAACTGTTTTTT,CASSPPGGPYGELFF
TRBJ1-2,.,.,TRBV9,TGTGCCAGCAGCGTAGCTGGGGGCGCCGACTATGGCTACACCTTC,CASSVAGGADYGYTF
TRBJ2-7,once,TRBD2,TRBV11-2,TGTGCCAGCAGCACCCAGACTAGCGGGACTAACTACGAGCAGTACTTC,CASSTQTSGTNYEQYF
TRBJ1-1,.,.,TRBV2,TGTGCCAGCAGTGAAGCGGGGTTGCCAGAAGAAAACCTAATCACTGAAGCTTTCTTT,CASSEAGLPEENLITEAFF
TRBJ1-2,.,.,TRBV2,TGTGCCAGCAAAGAATGGGGCAGCCATAACTATGGCTACACCTTC,CASKEWGSHNYGYTF
TRBJ1-1,.,.,TRBV6-6,TGTGCCAGCAGTTATGAGCTAGGAACTGAAGCTTTCTTT,CASSYELGTEAFF
TRBJ2-7,.,.,TRBV5-8,TGTGCCAGCAGCTTGGGGGCCTTACAGGTCTACGAGCAGTACTTC,CASSLGALQVYEQYF
TRBJ2-2,once,.,TRBV10-2,TGCGCCAGAAAGGACAGGAACACCGGGGAGCTGTTTTTT,CARKDRNTGELFF
TRBJ2-3,.,TRBD2,TRBV28,TGTGCCAGCAGTTTCTCTAGCGGGAGTACAGATACGCAGTATTTT,CASSFSSGSTDTQYF
TRBJ2-7,.,.,TRBV20-1,TGCAGTGCGCTCCCTCACTACGAGCAGTACTTC,CSALPHYEQYF
TRBJ1-1,once,TRBD1,TRBV30,TGTGCCTGGGACCCAGGGGGCAACACTGAAGCTTTCTTT,CAWDPGGNTEAFF
TRBJ1-1,.,.,TRBV6-5,TGTGCCAGCAGTTCAAGCCTGAACACTGAAGCTTTCTTT,CASSSSLNTEAFF
TRBJ1-1,.,.,TRBV27,TGTGCCAGCAATGATGAAACGGGCACTGAAGCTTTCTTT,CASNDETGTEAFF
TRBJ2-7,.,.,TRBV27,TGTGCCAGCAGTTATGGGGACTCTAGCTACGAGCAGTACTTC,CASSYGDSSYEQYF